The rows below give T cell receptor beta chains drawn from one sample of a study of T cell changes during pregnancy in multiple sclerosis. Assay used: immunoSEQ multiplex PCR; TCRdb lists only in-frame clones, some missing. The table lists some 38,000 clones, around 90% of them singletons. Sequences were derived from CD4+ T cells from peripheral blood mononuclear cells, sampled in the second trimester of pregnancy. All receptors come from a female donor with multiple sclerosis, enrolled in a pregnancy study. CDR3s include the opening cysteine and the closing phenylalanine or tryptophan. D genes are given only for firm matches. Only some rows state a clone size, as once, few, many or a class for expanded clones.

v_gene: TRBV2; abundance: -; d_gene: TRBD2; len: 18; j_gene: TRBJ2-7; CDR3aa: CASSETGVWASGSYEQYF; CDR3nt: TGTGCCAGCAGTGAGACAGGGGTGTGGGCTAGCGGGAGCTACGAGCAGTACTTC
v_gene: TRBV28; abundance: -; d_gene: TRBD1; len: 14; j_gene: TRBJ1-4; CDR3aa: CASSRGQGGEKLFF; CDR3nt: TGTGCCAGCAGTCGCGGACAGGGTGGGGAAAAACTGTTTTTT
v_gene: TRBV18; abundance: -; d_gene: -; len: 14; j_gene: TRBJ2-7; CDR3aa: CASSLGQSSYEQYF; CDR3nt: TGTGCCAGCTCACTGGGACAAAGCTCCTACGAGCAGTACTTC
v_gene: TRBV9; abundance: -; d_gene: -; len: 14; j_gene: TRBJ1-1; CDR3aa: CASSVAGYSNEAFF; CDR3nt: TGTGCCAGCAGCGTAGCGGGGTATAGTAATGAAGCTTTCTTT
v_gene: TRBV7-8; abundance: -; d_gene: -; len: 15; j_gene: TRBJ2-7; CDR3aa: CASSFRRDSSYEQYF; CDR3nt: TGTGCCAGCAGCTTTCGGCGGGACAGTTCCTACGAGCAGTACTTC
v_gene: TRBV5-6; abundance: -; d_gene: TRBD1; len: 16; j_gene: TRBJ1-2; CDR3aa: CASSLGADRGRRGYTF; CDR3nt: TGTGCCAGCAGCTTGGGAGCCGACAGGGGGCGACGGGGCTACACCTTC
v_gene: TRBV5-1; abundance: -; d_gene: -; len: 14; j_gene: TRBJ1-1; CDR3aa: CASSYGGLDTEAFF; CDR3nt: TGCGCCAGCAGCTACGGGGGATTGGACACTGAAGCTTTCTTT
v_gene: TRBV19; abundance: -; d_gene: -; len: 14; j_gene: TRBJ2-5; CDR3aa: CASSIRGIRETQYF; CDR3nt: TGTGCCAGTAGTATCCGGGGAATACGAGAGACCCAGTACTTC
v_gene: TRBV18; abundance: -; d_gene: -; len: 14; j_gene: TRBJ1-2; CDR3aa: CASSPLTENHGYTF; CDR3nt: TGTGCCAGCTCCCCCCTGACGGAGAACCATGGCTACACCTTC
v_gene: TRBV30; abundance: -; d_gene: -; len: 11; j_gene: TRBJ2-1; CDR3aa: CAIQEYNEQFF; CDR3nt: TGTGCCATCCAGGAATACAATGAGCAGTTCTTC
v_gene: TRBV2; abundance: once; d_gene: TRBD1; len: 16; j_gene: TRBJ1-5; CDR3aa: CASSYPGQGVDQPQHF; CDR3nt: TGTGCCAGCAGTTACCCGGGACAGGGAGTCGATCAGCCCCAGCATTTT
v_gene: TRBV28; abundance: -; d_gene: TRBD2; len: 17; j_gene: TRBJ2-3; CDR3aa: CASTPGGLAGRLDTQYF; CDR3nt: TGTGCCAGCACCCCGGGGGGGCTAGCGGGGAGGCTAGATACGCAGTATTTT
v_gene: TRBV5-1; abundance: -; d_gene: TRBD1; len: 15; j_gene: TRBJ1-4; CDR3aa: CASSTAGTGSEKLFF; CDR3nt: TGCGCCAGCAGCACAGCCGGGACAGGGAGTGAAAAACTGTTTTTT
v_gene: TRBV13; abundance: -; d_gene: TRBD1; len: 16; j_gene: TRBJ2-1; CDR3aa: CASSLSTGSPYNEQFF; CDR3nt: TGTGCCAGCAGCCTTTCGACAGGGTCCCCCTACAATGAGCAGTTCTTC
v_gene: TRBV14; abundance: -; d_gene: TRBD2; len: 17; j_gene: TRBJ2-1; CDR3aa: CASSQGMVAGARGEQFF; CDR3nt: TGTGCCAGCAGCCAAGGAATGGTAGCGGGAGCGAGGGGTGAGCAGTTCTTC
v_gene: TRBV28; abundance: -; d_gene: -; len: 13; j_gene: TRBJ2-4; CDR3aa: CASRVPAGNIQYF; CDR3nt: TGTGCCAGTAGAGTCCCAGCGGGAAACATTCAGTACTTC
v_gene: TRBV12-5; abundance: once; d_gene: -; len: 13; j_gene: TRBJ2-3; CDR3aa: CASGFRGTDTQYF; CDR3nt: TGTGCTAGTGGTTTCCGGGGCACAGATACGCAGTATTTT
v_gene: TRBV9; abundance: -; d_gene: TRBD2; len: 20; j_gene: TRBJ2-6; CDR3aa: CASSVLSGTSASSGANVLTF; CDR3nt: TGTGCCAGCAGCGTCTTATCCGGGACTAGCGCCTCTTCTGGGGCCAACGTCCTGACTTTC
v_gene: TRBV2; abundance: -; d_gene: -; len: 14; j_gene: TRBJ2-7; CDR3aa: CASSEGRGGGEQYF; CDR3nt: TGTGCCAGCAGTGAGGGCAGGGGAGGGGGCGAGCAGTACTTC
v_gene: TRBV7-7; abundance: -; d_gene: -; len: 14; j_gene: TRBJ2-5; CDR3aa: CASSPRAQRETQYF; CDR3nt: TGTGCTAGCAGCCCCCGGGCCCAGCGGGAGACCCAGTACTTC
v_gene: TRBV9; abundance: -; d_gene: TRBD1; len: 12; j_gene: TRBJ1-2; CDR3aa: CASRTGTYGYTF; CDR3nt: TGTGCCAGCAGGACAGGGACCTATGGCTACACCTTC
v_gene: TRBV5-1; abundance: -; d_gene: -; len: 15; j_gene: TRBJ1-2; CDR3aa: CASSILGWGGDGYTF; CDR3nt: TGCGCCAGCAGCATCCTCGGGTGGGGCGGTGATGGCTACACCTTC
v_gene: TRBV7-3; abundance: -; d_gene: TRBD2; len: 16; j_gene: TRBJ2-1; CDR3aa: CASSPLTSGRSNEQFF; CDR3nt: TGTGCCAGCAGCCCCCTGACTAGCGGGAGGTCAAATGAGCAGTTCTTC
v_gene: TRBV7-2; abundance: -; d_gene: TRBD2; len: 13; j_gene: TRBJ2-1; CDR3aa: CASGGSSYNEQFF; CDR3nt: TGTGCCAGCGGCGGGAGCTCCTACAATGAGCAGTTCTTC
v_gene: TRBV19; abundance: -; d_gene: -; len: 14; j_gene: TRBJ1-2; CDR3aa: CASTLMTGWSGYTF; CDR3nt: TGTGCCAGTACCCTGATGACAGGCTGGAGTGGCTACACCTTC
v_gene: TRBV27; abundance: few; d_gene: -; len: 15; j_gene: TRBJ2-3; CDR3aa: CASSLLSGGTDTQYF; CDR3nt: TGTGCCAGCAGTTTATTGTCAGGGGGCACAGATACGCAGTATTTT
v_gene: TRBV7-2; abundance: once; d_gene: -; len: 14; j_gene: TRBJ2-5; CDR3aa: CASSEGNSVQTQYF; CDR3nt: TGTGCCAGCAGCGAGGGTAATTCTGTCCAGACCCAGTACTTC